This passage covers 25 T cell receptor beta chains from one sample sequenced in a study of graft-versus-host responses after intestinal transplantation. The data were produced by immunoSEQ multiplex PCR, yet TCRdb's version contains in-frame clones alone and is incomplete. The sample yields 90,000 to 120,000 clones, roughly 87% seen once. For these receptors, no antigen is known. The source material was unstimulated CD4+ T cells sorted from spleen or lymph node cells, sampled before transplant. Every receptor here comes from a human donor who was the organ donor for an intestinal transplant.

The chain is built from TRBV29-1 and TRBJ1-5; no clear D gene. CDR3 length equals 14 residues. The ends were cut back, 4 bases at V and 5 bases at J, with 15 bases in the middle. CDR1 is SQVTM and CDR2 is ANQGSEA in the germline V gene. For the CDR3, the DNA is TGCAGCGTTGGGGCCTCATCGGGCGATCAGCCCCAGCATTTT. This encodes CSVGASSGDQPQHF.

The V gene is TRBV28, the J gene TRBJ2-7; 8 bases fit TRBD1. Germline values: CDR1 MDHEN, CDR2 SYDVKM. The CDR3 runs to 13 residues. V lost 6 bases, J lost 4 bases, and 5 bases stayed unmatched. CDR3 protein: CASRPGQAYEQYF. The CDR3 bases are TGTGCCAGCAGGCCGGGACAGGCATACGAGCAGTACTTC.

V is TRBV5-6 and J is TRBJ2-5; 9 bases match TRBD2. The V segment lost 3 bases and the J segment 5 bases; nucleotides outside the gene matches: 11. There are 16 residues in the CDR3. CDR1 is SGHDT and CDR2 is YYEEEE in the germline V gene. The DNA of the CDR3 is TGTGCCAGCAGCTCGTCCGGGGGGCGGGAGGGGGAGACCCAGTACTTC. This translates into CASSSSGGREGETQYF.

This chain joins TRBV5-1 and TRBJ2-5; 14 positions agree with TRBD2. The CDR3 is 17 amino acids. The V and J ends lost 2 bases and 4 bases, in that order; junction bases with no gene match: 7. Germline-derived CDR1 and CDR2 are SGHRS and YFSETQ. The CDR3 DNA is TGCGCCAGCAGCTTACAAGGACTAGCGGGAGGAGGAGAGACCCAGTACTTC. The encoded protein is CASSLQGLAGGGETQYF.

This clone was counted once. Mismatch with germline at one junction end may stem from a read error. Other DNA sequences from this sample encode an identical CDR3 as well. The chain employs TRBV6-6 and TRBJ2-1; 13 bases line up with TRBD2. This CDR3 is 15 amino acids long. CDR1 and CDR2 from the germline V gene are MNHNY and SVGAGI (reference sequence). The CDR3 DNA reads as TGTGCTAGCAGAGCCGGACTAGCGGGAGTCAATGAGCAGTTCTTC. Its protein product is CASRAGLAGVNEQFF.

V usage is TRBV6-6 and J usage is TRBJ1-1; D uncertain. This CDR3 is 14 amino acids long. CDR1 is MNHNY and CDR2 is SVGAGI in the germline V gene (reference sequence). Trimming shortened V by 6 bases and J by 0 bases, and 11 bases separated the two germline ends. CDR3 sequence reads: CASRGTGMNTEAFF. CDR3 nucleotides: TGTGCCAGCAGGGGTACGGGGATGAACACTGAAGCTTTCTTT.

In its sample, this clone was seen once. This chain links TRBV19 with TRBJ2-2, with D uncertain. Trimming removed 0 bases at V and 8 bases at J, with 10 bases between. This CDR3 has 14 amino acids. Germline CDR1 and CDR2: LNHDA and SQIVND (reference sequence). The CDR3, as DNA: TGTGCCAGTAGTATAGATGCTTTCGGAGGGGAGCTGTTTTTT. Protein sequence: CASSIDAFGGELFF.

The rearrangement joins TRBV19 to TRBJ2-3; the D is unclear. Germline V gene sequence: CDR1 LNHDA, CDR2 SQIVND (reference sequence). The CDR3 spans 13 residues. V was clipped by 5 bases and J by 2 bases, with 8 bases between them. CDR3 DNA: TGTGCCAGTAGTCCGCCGGACACAGATACGCAGTATTTT. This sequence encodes CASSPPDTDTQYF.

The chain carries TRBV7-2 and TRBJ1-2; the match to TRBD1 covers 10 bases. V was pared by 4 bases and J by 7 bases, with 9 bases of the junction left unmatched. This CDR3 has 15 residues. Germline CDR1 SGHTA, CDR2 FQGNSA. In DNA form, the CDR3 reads TGTGCCAGCAGCTCGACAGGGGGCGGATCTGGTGGCTACACCTTC. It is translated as CASSSTGGGSGGYTF.

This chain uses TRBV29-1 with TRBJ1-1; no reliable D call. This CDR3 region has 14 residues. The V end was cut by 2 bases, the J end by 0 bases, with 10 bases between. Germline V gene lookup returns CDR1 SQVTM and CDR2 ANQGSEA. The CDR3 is CSVELRGVNTEAFF. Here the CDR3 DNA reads TGCAGCGTTGAACTTCGTGGAGTGAACACTGAAGCTTTCTTT.

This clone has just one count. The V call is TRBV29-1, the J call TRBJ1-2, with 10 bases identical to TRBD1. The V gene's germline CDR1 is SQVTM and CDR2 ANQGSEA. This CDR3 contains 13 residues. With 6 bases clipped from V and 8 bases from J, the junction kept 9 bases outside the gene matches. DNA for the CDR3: TGCAGCGTATGGGACAGGGGCGGGAGCGGCTACACCTTC. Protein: CSVWDRGGSGYTF.

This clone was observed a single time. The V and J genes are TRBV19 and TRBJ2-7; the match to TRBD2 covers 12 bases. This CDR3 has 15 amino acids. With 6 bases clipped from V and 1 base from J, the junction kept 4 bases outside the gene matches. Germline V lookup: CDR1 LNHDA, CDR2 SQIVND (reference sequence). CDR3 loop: CASSGLAGNSYEQYF. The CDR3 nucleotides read TGTGCCAGTAGCGGACTAGCGGGAAATTCCTACGAGCAGTACTTC.

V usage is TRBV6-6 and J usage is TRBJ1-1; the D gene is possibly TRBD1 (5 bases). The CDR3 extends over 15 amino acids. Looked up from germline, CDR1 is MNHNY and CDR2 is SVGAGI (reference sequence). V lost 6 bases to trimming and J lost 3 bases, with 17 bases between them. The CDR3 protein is CASRPTGTSHTEAFF. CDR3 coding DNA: TGTGCCAGCAGGCCTACCGGGACTTCACACACTGAAGCTTTCTTT.

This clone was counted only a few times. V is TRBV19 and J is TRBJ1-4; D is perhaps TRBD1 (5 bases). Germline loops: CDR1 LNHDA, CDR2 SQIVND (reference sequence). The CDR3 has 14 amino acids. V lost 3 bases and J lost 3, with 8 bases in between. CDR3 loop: CASSMFRANEKLFF. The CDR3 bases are TGTGCCAGTAGTATGTTCAGGGCTAATGAAAAACTGTTTTTT. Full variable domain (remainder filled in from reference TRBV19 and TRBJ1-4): DGGITQSPKYLFRKEGQNVTLSCEQNLNHDAMYWYRQDPGQGLRLIYYSQIVNDFQKGDIAEGYSVSREKKESFPLTVTSAQKNPTAFYLCASSMFRANEKLFFGSGTQLSVL.

CDR3 nucleotide sequence: TGTGCCAGCAGCTTAGCCGGGGCGGGGAACACTGAAGCTTTCTTT. It encodes CASSLAGAGNTEAFF. This chain joins TRBV7-9 and TRBJ1-1; D may be TRBD1 (5 bases). Germline V gives CDR1 SEHNR, CDR2 FQNEAQ (reference sequence). The V gene lost 0 bases and the J gene lost 1 base, with 9 bases spanning the gap. The CDR3 is 15 amino acids. Full variable domain (missing parts from reference TRBV7-9 and TRBJ1-1): DTGVSQNPRHKITKRGQNVTFRCDPISEHNRLYWYRQTLGQGPEFLTYFQNEAQLEKSRLLSDRFSAERPKGSFSTLEIQRTEQGDSAMYLCASSLAGAGNTEAFFGQGTRLTVV.

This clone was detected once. The CDR3 is CASRNQGAHGYGYTF. The CDR3 bases are TGTGCCAGTAGGAATCAGGGGGCACATGGCTATGGCTACACCTTC. V usage is TRBV19 and J usage is TRBJ1-2; 8 positions agree with TRBD1. The CDR3 totals 15 residues. The germline V gene has CDR1 LNHDA and CDR2 SQIVND (reference sequence). The J segment lost 4 bases and the V segment lost 6 bases, leaving 10 bases of the junction unmatched.

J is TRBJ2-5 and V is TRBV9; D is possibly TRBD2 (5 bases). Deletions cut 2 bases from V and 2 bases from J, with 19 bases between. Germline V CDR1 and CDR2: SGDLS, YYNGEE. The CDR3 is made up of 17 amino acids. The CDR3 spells CASSVRGSVNPQETQYF. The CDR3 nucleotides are TGTGCCAGCAGCGTTCGGGGTAGCGTAAATCCACAAGAGACCCAGTACTTC.

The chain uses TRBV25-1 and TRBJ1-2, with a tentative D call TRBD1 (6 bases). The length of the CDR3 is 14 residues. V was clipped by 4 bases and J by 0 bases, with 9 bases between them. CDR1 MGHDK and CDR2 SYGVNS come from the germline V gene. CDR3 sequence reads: CASSGDRTNYGYTF. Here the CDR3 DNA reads TGTGCCAGCAGTGGTGACAGGACTAACTATGGCTACACCTTC.

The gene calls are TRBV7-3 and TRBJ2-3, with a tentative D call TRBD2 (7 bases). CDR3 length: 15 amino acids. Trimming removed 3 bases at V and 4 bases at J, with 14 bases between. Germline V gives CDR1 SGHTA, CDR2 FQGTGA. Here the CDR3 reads CASSFLGGAADTQYF. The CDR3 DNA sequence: TGTGCCAGCAGCTTCTTAGGGGGGGCAGCAGATACGCAGTATTTT.

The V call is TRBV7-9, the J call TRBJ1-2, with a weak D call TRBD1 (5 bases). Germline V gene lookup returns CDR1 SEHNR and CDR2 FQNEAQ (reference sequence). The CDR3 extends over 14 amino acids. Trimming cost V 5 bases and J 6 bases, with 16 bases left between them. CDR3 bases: TGTGCCAGCAGCCTAGGGGAAGGGGCGGATGGCTACACCTTC. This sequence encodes CASSLGEGADGYTF. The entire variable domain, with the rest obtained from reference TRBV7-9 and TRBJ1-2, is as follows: DTGVSQNPRHKITKRGQNVTFRCDPISEHNRLYWYRQTLGQGPEFLTYFQNEAQLEKSRLLSDRFSAERPKGSFSTLEIQRTEQGDSAMYLCASSLGEGADGYTFGSGTRLTVV.

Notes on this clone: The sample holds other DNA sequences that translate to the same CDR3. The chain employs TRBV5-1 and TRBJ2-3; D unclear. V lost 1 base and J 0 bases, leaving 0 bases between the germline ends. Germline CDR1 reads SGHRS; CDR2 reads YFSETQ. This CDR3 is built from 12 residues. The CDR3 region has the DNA TGCGCCAGCAGCTTGAGCACAGATACGCAGTATTTT. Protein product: CASSLSTDTQYF.

The DNA for the CDR3 is TGCGCCAGCAGTTTACTAGCGGGCTCATCCTACGAGCAGTACTTC. Amino acid sequence: CASSLLAGSSYEQYF. The rearrangement links TRBV5-1 to TRBJ2-7, with 9 bases identical to TRBD2. V was clipped by 5 bases and J by 1 base; unmatched bases: 7. Germline V gene data show CDR1 as SGHRS and CDR2 as YFSETQ. There are 15 residues in the CDR3. The entire variable domain, with the rest obtained from reference TRBV5-1 and TRBJ2-7, is as follows: KAGVTQTPRYLIKTRGQQVTLSCSPISGHRSVSWYQQTPGQGLQFLFEYFSETQRNKGNFPGRFSGRQFSNSRSEMNVSTLELGDSALYLCASSLLAGSSYEQYFGPGTRLTVT.

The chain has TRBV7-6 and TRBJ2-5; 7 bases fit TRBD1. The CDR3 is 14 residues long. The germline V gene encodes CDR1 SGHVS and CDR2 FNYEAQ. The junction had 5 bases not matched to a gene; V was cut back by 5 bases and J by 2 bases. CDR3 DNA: TGTGCCAGCAGCCCGGGACAGCTACAAGAGACCCAGTACTTC. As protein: CASSPGQLQETQYF. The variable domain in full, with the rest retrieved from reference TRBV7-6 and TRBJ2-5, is GAGVSQSPRYKVTKRGQDVALRCDPISGHVSLYWYRQALGQGPEFLTYFNYEAQQDKSGLPNDRFSAERPEGSISTLTIQRTEQRDSAMYRCASSPGQLQETQYFGPGTRLLVL.

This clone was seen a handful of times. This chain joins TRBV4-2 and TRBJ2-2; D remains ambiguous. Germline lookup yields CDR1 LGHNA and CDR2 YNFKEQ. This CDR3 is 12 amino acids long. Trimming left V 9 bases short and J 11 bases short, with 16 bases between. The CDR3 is CASSPDRVELFF. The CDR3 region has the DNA TGTGCCAGTTCCCCTGATCGGGTCGAGCTGTTTTTT.

CDR3 residues: CASSDRVSDREAAKLFF. The CDR3 bases are TGTGCCAGCAGTGATCGAGTATCGGACAGGGAGGCGGCAAAACTGTTTTTT. The V call is TRBV6-1, the J call TRBJ1-4; 8 bases align to TRBD1. Germline trimming cut 3 bases from V and 10 bases from J; bases unmatched to any gene: 16. Germline assignment: CDR1 MNHNS and CDR2 SASEGT. CDR3 length: 17 amino acids.